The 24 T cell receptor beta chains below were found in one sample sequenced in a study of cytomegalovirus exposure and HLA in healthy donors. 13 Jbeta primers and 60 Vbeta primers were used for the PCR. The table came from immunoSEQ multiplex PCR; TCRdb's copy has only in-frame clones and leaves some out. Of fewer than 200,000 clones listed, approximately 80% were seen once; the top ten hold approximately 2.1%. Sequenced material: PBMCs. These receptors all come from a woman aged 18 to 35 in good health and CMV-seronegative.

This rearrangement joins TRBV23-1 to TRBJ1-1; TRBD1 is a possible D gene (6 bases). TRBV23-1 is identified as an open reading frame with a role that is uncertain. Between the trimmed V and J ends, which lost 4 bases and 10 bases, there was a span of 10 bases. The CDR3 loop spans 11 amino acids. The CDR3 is CASSRGGRAFF. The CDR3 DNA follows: TGCGCCAGCAGTCGGGGGGGGCGAGCTTTCTTT.

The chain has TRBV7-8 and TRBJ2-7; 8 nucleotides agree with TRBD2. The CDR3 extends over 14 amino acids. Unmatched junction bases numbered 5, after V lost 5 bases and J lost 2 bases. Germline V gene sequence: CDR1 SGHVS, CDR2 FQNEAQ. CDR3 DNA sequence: TGTGCCAGCAGCAGAGGACTAGCAACCTACGAGCAGTACTTC. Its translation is CASSRGLATYEQYF.

The CDR3 nucleotides are TGTGCCAGCGGACCTCCGGGACAGATTTCGTTTGAGCAGTACTTC. Translating gives CASGPPGQISFEQYF. The chain joins TRBV27 to TRBJ2-7; 7 bases align to TRBD1. With 8 bases clipped from V and 7 bases from J, the junction kept 17 bases outside the gene matches. Germline CDR1 is MNHEY and CDR2 is SMNVEV (reference sequence). The CDR3 has 15 residues.

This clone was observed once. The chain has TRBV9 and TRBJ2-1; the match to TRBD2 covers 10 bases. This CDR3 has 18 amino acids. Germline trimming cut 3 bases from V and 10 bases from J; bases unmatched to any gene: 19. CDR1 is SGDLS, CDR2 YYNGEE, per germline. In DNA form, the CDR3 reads TGTGCCAGCAGCGCCCAACCTGGGGTAGCGGGAGGAATAACGGAGCAGTTCTTC. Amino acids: CASSAQPGVAGGITEQFF. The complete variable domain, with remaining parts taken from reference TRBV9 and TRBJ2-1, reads DSGVTQTPKHLITATGQRVTLRCSPRSGDLSVYWYQQSLDQGLQFLIQYYNGEERAKGNILERFSAQQFPDLHSELNLSSLELGDSALYFCASSAQPGVAGGITEQFFGPGTRLTVL.

This CDR3 is CASSSASGRHNEQFF. The CDR3 DNA sequence: TGTGCCAGCAGTTCCGCTAGCGGGAGACACAATGAGCAGTTCTTC. This chain uses TRBV27 with TRBJ2-1, with TRBD2 identical over 10 bases. The CDR3 consists of 15 residues. J gave up 5 bases and V 4 bases, and 5 bases lay outside the gene matches. Germline V gene lookup returns CDR1 MNHEY and CDR2 SMNVEV (reference sequence).

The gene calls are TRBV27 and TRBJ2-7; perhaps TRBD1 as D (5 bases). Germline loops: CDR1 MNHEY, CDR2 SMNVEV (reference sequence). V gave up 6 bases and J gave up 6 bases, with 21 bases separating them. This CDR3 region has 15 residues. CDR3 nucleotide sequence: TGTGCCAGCAGCCCTCGCCAGGGATCGCCGGGCGAGCAGTACTTC. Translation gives CASSPRQGSPGEQYF.

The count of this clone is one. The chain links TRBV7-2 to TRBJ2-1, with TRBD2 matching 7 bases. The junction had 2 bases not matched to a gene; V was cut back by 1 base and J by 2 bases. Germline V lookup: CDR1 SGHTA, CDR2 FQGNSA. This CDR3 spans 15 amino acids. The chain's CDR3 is CASSLVGTTYNEQFF. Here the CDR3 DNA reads TGTGCCAGCAGCTTAGTAGGGACTACCTACAATGAGCAGTTCTTC.

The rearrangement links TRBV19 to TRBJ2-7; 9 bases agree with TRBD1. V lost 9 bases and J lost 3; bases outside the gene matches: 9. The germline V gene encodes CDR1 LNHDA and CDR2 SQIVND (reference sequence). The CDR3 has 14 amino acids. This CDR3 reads CASWRVTGGYEQYF. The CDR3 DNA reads TGTGCCAGCTGGAGGGTGACAGGGGGCTACGAGCAGTACTTC.

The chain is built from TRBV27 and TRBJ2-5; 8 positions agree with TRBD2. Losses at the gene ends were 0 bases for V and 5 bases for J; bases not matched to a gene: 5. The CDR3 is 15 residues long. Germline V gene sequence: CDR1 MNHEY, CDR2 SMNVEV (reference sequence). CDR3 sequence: CASSLSPGGRETQYF. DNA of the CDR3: TGTGCCAGCAGTTTATCCCCGGGGGGGAGGGAGACCCAGTACTTC.

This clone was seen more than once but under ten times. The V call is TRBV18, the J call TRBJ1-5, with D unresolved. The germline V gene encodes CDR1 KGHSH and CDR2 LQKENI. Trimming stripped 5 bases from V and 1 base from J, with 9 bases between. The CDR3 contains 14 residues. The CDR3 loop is CASSAPGSNQPQHF. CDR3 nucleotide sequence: TGTGCCAGCTCAGCTCCGGGGAGCAATCAGCCCCAGCATTTT. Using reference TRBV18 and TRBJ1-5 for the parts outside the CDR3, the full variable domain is NAGVMQNPRHLVRRRGQEARLRCSPMKGHSHVYWYRQLPEEGLKFMVYLQKENIIDESGMPKERFSAEFPKEGPSILRIQQVVRGDSAAYFCASSAPGSNQPQHFGDGTRLSIL.

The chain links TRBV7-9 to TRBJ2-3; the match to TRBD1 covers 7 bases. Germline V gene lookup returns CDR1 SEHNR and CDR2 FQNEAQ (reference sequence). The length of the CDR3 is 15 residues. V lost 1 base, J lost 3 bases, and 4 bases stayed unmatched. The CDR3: CASSLVGTATDTQYF. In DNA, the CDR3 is TGTGCCAGCAGCTTAGTCGGGACAGCTACAGATACGCAGTATTTT. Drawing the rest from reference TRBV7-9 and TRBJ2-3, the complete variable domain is DTGVSQNPRHKITKRGQNVTFRCDPISEHNRLYWYRQTLGQGPEFLTYFQNEAQLEKSRLLSDRFSAERPKGSFSTLEIQRTEQGDSAMYLCASSLVGTATDTQYFGPGTRLTVL.

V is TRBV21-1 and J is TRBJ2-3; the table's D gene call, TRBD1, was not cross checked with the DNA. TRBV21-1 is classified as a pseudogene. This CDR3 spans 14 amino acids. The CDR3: CASSKALGGDTQYF. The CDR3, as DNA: TGTGCCAGCAGCAAAGCGCTAGGGGGTGATACGCAGTATTTT.

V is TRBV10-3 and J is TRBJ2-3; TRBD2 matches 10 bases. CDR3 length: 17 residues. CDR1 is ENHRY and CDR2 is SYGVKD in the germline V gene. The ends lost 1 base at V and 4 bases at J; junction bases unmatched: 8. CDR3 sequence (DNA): TGTGCCATCAGTGAGTTCGGCGGGAGCGGGGGGGCAGATACGCAGTATTTT. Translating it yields CAISEFGGSGGADTQYF.

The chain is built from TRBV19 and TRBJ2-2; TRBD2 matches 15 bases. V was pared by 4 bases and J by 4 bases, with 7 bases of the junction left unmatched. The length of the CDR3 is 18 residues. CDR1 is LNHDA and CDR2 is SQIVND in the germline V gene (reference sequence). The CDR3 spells CASSSRTSGGARTGELFF. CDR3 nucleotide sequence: TGTGCCAGTAGTAGCCGGACTAGCGGGGGGGCGCGCACCGGGGAGCTGTTTTTT.

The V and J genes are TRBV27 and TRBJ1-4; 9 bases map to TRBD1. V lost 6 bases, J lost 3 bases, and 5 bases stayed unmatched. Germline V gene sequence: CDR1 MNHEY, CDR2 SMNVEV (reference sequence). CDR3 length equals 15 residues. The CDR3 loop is CASRPGQGANEKLFF. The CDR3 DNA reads TGTGCCAGCAGACCGGGACAGGGCGCTAATGAAAAACTGTTTTTT.

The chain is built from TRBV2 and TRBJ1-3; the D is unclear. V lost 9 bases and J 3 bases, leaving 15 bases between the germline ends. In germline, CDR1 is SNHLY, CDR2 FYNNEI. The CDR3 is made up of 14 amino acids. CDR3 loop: CASRVGRGGNTIYF. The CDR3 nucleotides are TGTGCCAGTCGCGTCGGCAGAGGTGGAAACACCATATATTTT.

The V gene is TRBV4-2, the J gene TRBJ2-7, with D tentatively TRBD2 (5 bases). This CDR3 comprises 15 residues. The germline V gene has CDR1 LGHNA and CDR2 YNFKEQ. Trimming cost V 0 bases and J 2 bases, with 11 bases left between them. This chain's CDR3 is CASSQDLFGTYEQYF. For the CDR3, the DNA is TGTGCCAGCAGCCAAGATCTCTTCGGGACCTACGAGCAGTACTTC.

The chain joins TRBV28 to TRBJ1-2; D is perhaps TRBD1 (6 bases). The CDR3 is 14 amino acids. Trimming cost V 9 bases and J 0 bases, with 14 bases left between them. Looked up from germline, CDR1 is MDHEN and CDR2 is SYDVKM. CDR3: CASRRDTANYGYTF. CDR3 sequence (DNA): TGTGCCAGTCGAAGGGACACAGCTAACTATGGCTACACCTTC.

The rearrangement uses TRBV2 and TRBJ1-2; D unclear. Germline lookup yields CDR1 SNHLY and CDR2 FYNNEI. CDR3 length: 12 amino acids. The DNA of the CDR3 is TGTGGATGGCCCGTCTCATCCTATGGCTACACCTTC. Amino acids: CGWPVSSYGYTF.

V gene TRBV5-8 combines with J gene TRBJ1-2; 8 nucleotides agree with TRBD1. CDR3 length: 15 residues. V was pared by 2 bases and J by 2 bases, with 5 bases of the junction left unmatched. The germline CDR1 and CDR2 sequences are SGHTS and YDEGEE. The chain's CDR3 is CASSLRSGGNYGYTF. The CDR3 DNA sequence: TGTGCCAGCAGCTTACGCTCAGGGGGCAACTATGGCTACACCTTC.

The CDR3 sequence: CASSPSRITGYNEQFF. The CDR3 region has the DNA TGTGCCAGCAGCCCTAGTCGGATAACGGGGTACAATGAGCAGTTCTTC. The genes are TRBV7-9 and TRBJ2-1; possibly TRBD2 for D (5 bases). The CDR3 covers 16 residues. Germline V gene lookup returns CDR1 SEHNR and CDR2 FQNEAQ (reference sequence). Trimming removed 5 bases at V and 4 bases at J, with 18 bases between.

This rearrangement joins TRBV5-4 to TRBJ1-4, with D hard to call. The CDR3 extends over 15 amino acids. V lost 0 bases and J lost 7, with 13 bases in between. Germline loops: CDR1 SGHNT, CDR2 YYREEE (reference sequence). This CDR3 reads CASSLDSGWSEKLFF. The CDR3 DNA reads TGTGCCAGCAGCTTGGATAGTGGGTGGAGTGAAAAACTGTTTTTT.

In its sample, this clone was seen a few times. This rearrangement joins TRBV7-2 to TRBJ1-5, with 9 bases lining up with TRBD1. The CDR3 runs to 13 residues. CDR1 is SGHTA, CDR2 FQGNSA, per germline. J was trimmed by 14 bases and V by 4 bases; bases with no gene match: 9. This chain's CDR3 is CASSSNRDRVKHF. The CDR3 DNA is TGTGCCAGCAGCTCGAACCGGGACAGGGTGAAGCATTTT.

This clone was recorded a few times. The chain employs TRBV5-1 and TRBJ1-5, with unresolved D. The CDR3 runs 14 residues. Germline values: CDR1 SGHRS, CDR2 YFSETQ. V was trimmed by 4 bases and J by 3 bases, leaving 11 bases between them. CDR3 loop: CASSIDGFNQPQHF. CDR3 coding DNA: TGCGCCAGCAGCATCGACGGGTTCAATCAGCCCCAGCATTTT.